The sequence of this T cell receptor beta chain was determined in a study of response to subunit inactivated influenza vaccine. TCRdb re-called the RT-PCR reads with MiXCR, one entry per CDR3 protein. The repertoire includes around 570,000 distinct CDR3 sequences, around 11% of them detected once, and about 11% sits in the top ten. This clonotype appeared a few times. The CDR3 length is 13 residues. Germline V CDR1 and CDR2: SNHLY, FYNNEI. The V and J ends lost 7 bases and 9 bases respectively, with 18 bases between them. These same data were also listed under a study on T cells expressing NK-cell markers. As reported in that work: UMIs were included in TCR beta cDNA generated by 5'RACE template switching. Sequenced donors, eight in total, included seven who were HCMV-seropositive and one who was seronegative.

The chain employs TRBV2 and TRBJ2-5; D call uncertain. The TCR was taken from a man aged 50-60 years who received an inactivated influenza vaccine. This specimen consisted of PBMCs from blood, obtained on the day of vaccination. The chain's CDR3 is CASIDWAAGAQYF. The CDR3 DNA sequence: TGTGCCAGCATAGATTGGGCCGCTGGGGCCCAGTACTTC.